Listed here are 14 T cell receptor beta chains from one sample, sequenced in a study of cytotoxic CD8 clonotypes in ibrutinib-treated CLL. Produced via immunoSEQ multiplex PCR; TCRdb's table is partial and in-frame only. The table includes some 24,000 clones, about four fifths detected once. The sequenced sample was PBMCs, obtained before ibrutinib treatment. The receptors derive from a human donor with chronic lymphocytic leukemia.

The table lists this clone with a few counts. V gene TRBV21-1 combines with J gene TRBJ2-7; TRBD1, the table's D call, was not compared with the DNA. TRBV21-1 is reported as a pseudogene. The CDR3 sequence is 14 residues long. CDR3 sequence reads: CASSKRTRTYEQYF. DNA for the CDR3: TGTGCCAGCAGCAAGAGGACACGAACCTACGAGCAGTACTTC.

The chain joins TRBV7-9 to TRBJ1-1, with 9 positions matching TRBD1. V shed 6 bases, J shed 2 bases, and the junction held 7 bases outside the gene matches. This CDR3 has 15 residues. Germline V CDR1 and CDR2: SEHNR, FQNEAQ (reference sequence). The CDR3, as DNA: TGTGCCAGCAGTGCTCCGGACAGGGGAAACACTGAAGCTTTCTTT. This translates into CASSAPDRGNTEAFF.

J is TRBJ2-7 and V is TRBV7-2; no clear D gene. Between the trimmed V and J ends, which lost 1 base and 6 bases, there was a span of 16 bases. The germline CDR1 and CDR2 sequences are SGHTA and FQGNSA. The CDR3 totals 15 residues. CDR3 sequence: CASSLDPYSNGEQYF. CDR3 nucleotides: TGTGCCAGCAGCTTAGATCCCTATTCGAATGGCGAGCAGTACTTC.

The gene calls are TRBV19 and TRBJ2-2; perhaps TRBD1 as D (6 bases). The CDR3 spans 15 residues. Trimming shortened V by 3 bases and J by 6 bases, and 14 bases separated the two germline ends. Germline loops: CDR1 LNHDA, CDR2 SQIVND (reference sequence). The CDR3, as DNA: TGTGCCAGTAGTATGTATGCAGGGGCCCCCGGGGAGCTGTTTTTT. Translation gives CASSMYAGAPGELFF.

This clone was recorded once. The chain recombines TRBV5-4 with TRBJ2-2; TRBD2 matches 9 bases. Germline V lookup: CDR1 SGHNT, CDR2 YYREEE (reference sequence). J lost 5 bases, V lost 5 bases, and 7 bases had no gene match. The CDR3 has 15 amino acids. In DNA form, the CDR3 reads TGTGCCAGCAGGGAAGGGACTAGCAATACCGGGGAGCTGTTTTTT. Protein product: CASREGTSNTGELFF.

The chain links TRBV28 to TRBJ2-3; TRBD2 might be the D (5 bases). CDR1 and CDR2 from the germline V gene are MDHEN and SYDVKM. The V end was cut by 4 bases, the J end by 1 base, with 21 bases between. The CDR3 has 18 residues. The CDR3 region has the DNA TGTGCCAGCAGTTGGGGAGCCTTCCAGTCTAGGGGCACAGATACGCAGTATTTT. Encoded protein: CASSWGAFQSRGTDTQYF.

This chain connects TRBV21-1 to TRBJ2-7; TRBD2 is taken as the D call from the table, unchecked against the DNA. TRBV21-1 is flagged as a pseudogene. This CDR3 region has 14 residues. The CDR3 DNA follows: TGTGCCAGCAGCAAAGGAGTTGGTTCCTACGAGCAGTACTTC. Its translation: CASSKGVGSYEQYF.

This chain connects TRBV5-6 to TRBJ2-1, with TRBD2 identical over 10 bases. The J segment lost 6 bases and the V segment lost 1 base, leaving 13 bases of the junction unmatched. CDR3 length: 18 residues. The V gene's germline CDR1 is SGHDT and CDR2 YYEEEE. The CDR3 coding sequence is TGTGCCAGCAGCTTGCCGCTAGCGGGAGCCGGACTCGGCAATGAGCAGTTCTTC. Residues: CASSLPLAGAGLGNEQFF.

This sequence joins TRBV2 and TRBJ1-5; 7 bases map to TRBD1. After removal of 1 base from V and 0 bases from J, the junction contained 9 bases not matched to a gene. The CDR3 runs 18 residues. Germline V gives CDR1 SNHLY, CDR2 FYNNEI. The CDR3 sequence: CASSEGWSGGSSNQPQHF. Written as DNA, the CDR3 is TGTGCCAGCAGTGAAGGTTGGTCAGGGGGAAGTAGCAATCAGCCCCAGCATTTT.

V usage is TRBV6-1 and J usage is TRBJ2-7, with D hard to call. The CDR3 is made up of 13 amino acids. The germline V and J ends were trimmed by 3 bases and 2 bases, with 8 bases remaining between them. Germline V CDR1 and CDR2: MNHNS, SASEGT. The CDR3 DNA is TGTGCCAGCAGTGACATTTGGGCCTACGAGCAGTACTTC. It yields the protein CASSDIWAYEQYF.

CDR3 nucleotides: TGTGCCAGCAGCTTAGAGGCAGGGGACTCCTACGAGCAGTACTTC. Protein: CASSLEAGDSYEQYF. V usage is TRBV7-2 and J usage is TRBJ2-7; D might be TRBD1 (6 bases). This CDR3 contains 15 residues. V was shortened by 1 base and J by 0 bases, with 10 bases between the two germline ends. Germline loops: CDR1 SGHTA, CDR2 FQGNSA.

V is TRBV28 and J is TRBJ2-7, with no clear D. The CDR3 spans 14 residues. From germline, CDR1 is MDHEN and CDR2 SYDVKM. V lost 6 bases and J 1 base, leaving 13 bases between the germline ends. The CDR3 loop is CASSSGLPSYEQYF. For the CDR3, the DNA is TGTGCCAGCAGCTCGGGCCTCCCATCCTACGAGCAGTACTTC. Filled out from reference TRBV28 and TRBJ2-7, the complete variable domain reads DVKVTQSSRYLVKRTGEKVFLECVQDMDHENMFWYRQDPGLGLRLIYFSYDVKMKEKGDIPEGYSVSREKKERFSLILESASTNQTSMYLCASSSGLPSYEQYFGPGTRLTVT.

The chain is built from TRBV2 and TRBJ1-2; D remains unclear. The V and J ends lost 6 bases and 7 bases respectively, with 15 bases between them. This CDR3 region has 13 residues. The germline CDR1 and CDR2 sequences are SNHLY and FYNNEI. The CDR3 is CASSEPWTRGYTF. CDR3 DNA sequence: TGTGCCAGCAGCGAGCCTTGGACTCGTGGCTACACCTTC.

The chain uses TRBV5-4 and TRBJ2-6; 12 bases are shared with TRBD1. The CDR3 consists of 18 residues. CDR1 SGHNT and CDR2 YYREEE come from the germline V gene (reference sequence). V dropped 0 bases and J dropped 3; count of bases not matched to a gene: 4. Here the CDR3 reads CASSLGGQGALGANVLTF. CDR3 in DNA: TGTGCCAGCAGCTTGGGGGGACAGGGGGCGCTTGGGGCCAACGTCCTGACTTTC.